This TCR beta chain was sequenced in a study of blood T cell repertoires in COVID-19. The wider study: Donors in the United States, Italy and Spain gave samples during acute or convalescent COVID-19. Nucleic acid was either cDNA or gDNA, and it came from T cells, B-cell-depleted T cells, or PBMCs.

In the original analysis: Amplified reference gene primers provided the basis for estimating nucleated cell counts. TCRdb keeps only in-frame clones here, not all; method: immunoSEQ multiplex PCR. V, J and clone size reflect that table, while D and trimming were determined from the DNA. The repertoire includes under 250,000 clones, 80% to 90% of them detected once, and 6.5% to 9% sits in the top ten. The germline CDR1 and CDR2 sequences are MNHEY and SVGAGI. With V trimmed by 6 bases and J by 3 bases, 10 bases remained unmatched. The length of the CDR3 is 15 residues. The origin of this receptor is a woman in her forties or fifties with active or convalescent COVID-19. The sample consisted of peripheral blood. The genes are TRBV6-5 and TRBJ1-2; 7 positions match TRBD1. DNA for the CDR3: TGTGCCAGCAGAACAGTGGACAGGCAGCACTATGGCTACACCTTC. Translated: CASRTVDRQHYGYTF.